This T cell receptor beta chain was identified in a study of T cell responses to AZD1222 COVID-19 vaccine. In the case of this clone: The antigen remains undetermined.

Study-level points and caveats: Only a handful of AZD1222 recipients, more than 5 in all, had baseline seropositivity. Spike-specific TCR breadth and depth went up after people got two AZD1222 doses. A mostly white British donor set with more females was recruited, and clonal diversity was possibly underestimated.

TCRdb's table, derived via immunoSEQ multiplex PCR, lists solely in-frame clones and lacks some. Here the sample spans 150,000 or so clones, about nine tenths being singletons. V trimming: 2 bases; J trimming: 6 bases; junction bases outside the gene matches: 14. The germline V gene encodes CDR1 SGDLS and CDR2 YYNGEE. The CDR3 length is 18 residues. Sequenced material: peripheral blood, taken on day 0 of AZD1222 vaccination. The chain has TRBV9 and TRBJ1-5; 10 bases line up with TRBD1. The receptor was derived from an adult in good health. The CDR3 here is CASSVGDGGTGVSQPQHF. The CDR3 DNA follows: TGTGCCAGCAGCGTGGGGGACGGCGGGACAGGGGTAAGTCAGCCCCAGCATTTT.